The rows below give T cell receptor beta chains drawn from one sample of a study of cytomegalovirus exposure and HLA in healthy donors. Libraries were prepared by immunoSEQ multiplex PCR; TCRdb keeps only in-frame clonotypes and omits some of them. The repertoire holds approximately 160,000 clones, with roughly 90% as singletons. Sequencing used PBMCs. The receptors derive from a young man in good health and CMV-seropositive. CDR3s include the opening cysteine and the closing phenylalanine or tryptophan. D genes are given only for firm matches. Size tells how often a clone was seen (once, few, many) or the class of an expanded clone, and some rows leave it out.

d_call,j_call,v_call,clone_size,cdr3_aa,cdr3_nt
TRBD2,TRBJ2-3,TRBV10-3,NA,CASRRTSGTLTDTQYF,TGTGCCAGCCGTAGGACTAGCGGAACTTTAACAGATACGCAGTATTTT
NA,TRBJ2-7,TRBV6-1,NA,CASRLAAYEQYF,TGTGCCAGCCGTTTAGCTGCCTACGAGCAGTACTTC
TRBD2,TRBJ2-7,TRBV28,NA,CASSAGTSVMLHEQYF,TGTGCCAGCAGTGCCGGGACTAGCGTCATGTTACACGAGCAGTACTTC
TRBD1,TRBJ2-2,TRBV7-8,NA,CASSPRTGSSGELFF,TGTGCCAGCAGCCCCCGGACAGGCTCCTCCGGGGAGCTGTTTTTT
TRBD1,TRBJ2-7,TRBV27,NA,CASTRQGNSYEQYF,TGTGCCAGCACCCGACAGGGTAATTCCTACGAGCAGTACTTC
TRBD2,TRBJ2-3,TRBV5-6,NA,CASRSRLAPRTDTQYF,TGTGCCAGCAGGTCACGACTAGCCCCCCGCACAGATACGCAGTATTTT
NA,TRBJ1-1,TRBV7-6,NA,CASSFAGGEAFF,TGTGCCAGCAGCTTTGCCGGGGGTGAAGCTTTCTTT
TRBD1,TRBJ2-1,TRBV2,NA,CASKGDRANNEQFF,TGTGCCAGCAAGGGGGACAGGGCCAACAATGAGCAGTTCTTC
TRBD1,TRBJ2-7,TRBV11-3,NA,CASSSSRDRAYEQYF,TGTGCCAGCAGCTCCTCCCGGGACAGAGCCTACGAGCAGTACTTC
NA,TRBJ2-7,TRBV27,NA,CASSLSHNYEQYF,TGTGCCAGCAGTTTATCTCACAACTACGAGCAGTACTTC
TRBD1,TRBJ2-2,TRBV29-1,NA,CSAPRTGRTGELFF,TGCAGCGCTCCCCGGACAGGGAGGACCGGGGAGCTGTTTTTT
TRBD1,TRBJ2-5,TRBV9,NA,CASSVGGQIWKETQYF,TGTGCCAGCAGCGTAGGGGGACAGATATGGAAAGAGACCCAGTACTTC
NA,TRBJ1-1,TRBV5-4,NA,CASSPGIDGNTEAFF,TGTGCCAGCAGCCCAGGGATCGATGGGAACACTGAAGCTTTCTTT
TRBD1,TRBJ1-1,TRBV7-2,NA,CASSRDRALEAFF,TGTGCCAGCAGCCGGGACAGGGCTCTGGAAGCTTTCTTT
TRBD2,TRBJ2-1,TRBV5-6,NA,CASSLSPGTSFYNEQFF,TGTGCCAGCAGCTTGAGCCCCGGGACTAGCTTCTACAATGAGCAGTTCTTC
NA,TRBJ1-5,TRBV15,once,CATSRDPFAGLNQPQHF,TGTGCCACCAGCAGAGATCCATTTGCAGGGTTAAATCAGCCCCAGCATTTT
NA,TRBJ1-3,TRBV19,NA,CASSIAVISGNTIYF,TGTGCCAGTAGTATCGCAGTCATCTCTGGAAACACCATATATTTT
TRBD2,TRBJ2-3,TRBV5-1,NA,CASSFVGRATDTQYF,TGCGCCAGCAGCTTCGTCGGGAGGGCCACAGATACGCAGTATTTT
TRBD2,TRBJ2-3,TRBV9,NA,CASSAMTSVTDTQYF,TGTGCCAGCAGCGCGATGACTAGCGTAACAGATACGCAGTATTTT
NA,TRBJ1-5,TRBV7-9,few,CASSLSGYQPQHF,TGTGCCAGCAGCTTGTCGGGGTATCAGCCCCAGCATTTT
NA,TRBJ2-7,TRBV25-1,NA,CASSVTSSYEQYF,TGTGCCAGCAGTGTCACTAGCAGTTACGAGCAGTACTTC
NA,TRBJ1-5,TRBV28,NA,CASSQGQYSNQPQHF,TGTGCCAGCAGCCAAGGACAGTATAGCAATCAGCCCCAGCATTTT
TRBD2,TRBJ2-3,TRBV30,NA,CAWGLAVLTDTQYF,TGTGCCTGGGGGCTAGCGGTTCTCACAGATACGCAGTATTTT